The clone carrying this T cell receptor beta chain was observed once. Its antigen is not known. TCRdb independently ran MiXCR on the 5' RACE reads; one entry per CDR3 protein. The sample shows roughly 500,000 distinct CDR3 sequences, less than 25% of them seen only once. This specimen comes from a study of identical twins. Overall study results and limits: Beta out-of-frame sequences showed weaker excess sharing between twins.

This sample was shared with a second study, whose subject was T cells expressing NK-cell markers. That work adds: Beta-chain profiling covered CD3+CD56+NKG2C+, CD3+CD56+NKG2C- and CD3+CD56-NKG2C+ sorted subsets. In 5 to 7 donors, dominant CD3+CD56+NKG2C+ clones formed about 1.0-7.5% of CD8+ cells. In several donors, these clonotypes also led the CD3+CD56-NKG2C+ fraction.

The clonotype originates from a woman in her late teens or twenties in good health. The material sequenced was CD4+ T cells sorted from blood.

The CDR3 DNA reads as TGTGCCAGCAGCCCCCCTTATAGGGGGGCATCCGTTGAAGCTTTCTTT. Protein: CASSPPYRGASVEAFF. V usage is TRBV9 and J usage is TRBJ1-1; the D gene is possibly TRBD1 (6 bases). There are 16 residues in the CDR3. Per the germline V gene, CDR1 is SGDLS and CDR2 is YYNGEE. V was shortened by 4 bases and J by 7 bases, with 23 bases between the two germline ends. Filled out from reference TRBV9 and TRBJ1-1, the complete variable domain reads DSGVTQTPKHLITATGQRVTLRCSPRSGDLSVYWYQQSLDQGLQFLIQYYNGEERAKGNILERFSAQQFPDLHSELNLSSLELGDSALYFCASSPPYRGASVEAFFGQGTRLTVV.